This T cell receptor beta chain was captured in a study of PD-1 blockade in classical Hodgkin lymphoma. Repertoires were generated with immunoSEQ multiplex PCR, while TCRdb's copy carries only in-frame clones and drops some. The profile shows over 15,000 clones, 84% of them singletons. J was trimmed by 0 bases and V by 6 bases; bases with no gene match: 5. The germline CDR1 and CDR2 sequences are WNHNN and SYGVQD (reference sequence). The CDR3 covers 15 residues. By frequency in the sample, this clone is medium-sized. The antigen is unknown. Study outcomes and limitations: The baseline diversity of complete responders showed similarity to that of newly diagnosed patients.

Each patient experienced a relapse that followed autologous stem cell transplantation, and brentuximab vedotin exposure varied. The receptor was isolated from a human donor with classical Hodgkin lymphoma. V usage is TRBV10-1 and J usage is TRBJ1-3, with TRBD1 matching 7 bases. The sequencing here drew on peripheral blood mononuclear cells (PBMCs), taken at baseline. This chain's CDR3 is CASSQRDSSGNTIYF. The CDR3 nucleotides read TGCGCCAGCAGCCAAAGGGACAGCTCTGGAAACACCATATATTTT.